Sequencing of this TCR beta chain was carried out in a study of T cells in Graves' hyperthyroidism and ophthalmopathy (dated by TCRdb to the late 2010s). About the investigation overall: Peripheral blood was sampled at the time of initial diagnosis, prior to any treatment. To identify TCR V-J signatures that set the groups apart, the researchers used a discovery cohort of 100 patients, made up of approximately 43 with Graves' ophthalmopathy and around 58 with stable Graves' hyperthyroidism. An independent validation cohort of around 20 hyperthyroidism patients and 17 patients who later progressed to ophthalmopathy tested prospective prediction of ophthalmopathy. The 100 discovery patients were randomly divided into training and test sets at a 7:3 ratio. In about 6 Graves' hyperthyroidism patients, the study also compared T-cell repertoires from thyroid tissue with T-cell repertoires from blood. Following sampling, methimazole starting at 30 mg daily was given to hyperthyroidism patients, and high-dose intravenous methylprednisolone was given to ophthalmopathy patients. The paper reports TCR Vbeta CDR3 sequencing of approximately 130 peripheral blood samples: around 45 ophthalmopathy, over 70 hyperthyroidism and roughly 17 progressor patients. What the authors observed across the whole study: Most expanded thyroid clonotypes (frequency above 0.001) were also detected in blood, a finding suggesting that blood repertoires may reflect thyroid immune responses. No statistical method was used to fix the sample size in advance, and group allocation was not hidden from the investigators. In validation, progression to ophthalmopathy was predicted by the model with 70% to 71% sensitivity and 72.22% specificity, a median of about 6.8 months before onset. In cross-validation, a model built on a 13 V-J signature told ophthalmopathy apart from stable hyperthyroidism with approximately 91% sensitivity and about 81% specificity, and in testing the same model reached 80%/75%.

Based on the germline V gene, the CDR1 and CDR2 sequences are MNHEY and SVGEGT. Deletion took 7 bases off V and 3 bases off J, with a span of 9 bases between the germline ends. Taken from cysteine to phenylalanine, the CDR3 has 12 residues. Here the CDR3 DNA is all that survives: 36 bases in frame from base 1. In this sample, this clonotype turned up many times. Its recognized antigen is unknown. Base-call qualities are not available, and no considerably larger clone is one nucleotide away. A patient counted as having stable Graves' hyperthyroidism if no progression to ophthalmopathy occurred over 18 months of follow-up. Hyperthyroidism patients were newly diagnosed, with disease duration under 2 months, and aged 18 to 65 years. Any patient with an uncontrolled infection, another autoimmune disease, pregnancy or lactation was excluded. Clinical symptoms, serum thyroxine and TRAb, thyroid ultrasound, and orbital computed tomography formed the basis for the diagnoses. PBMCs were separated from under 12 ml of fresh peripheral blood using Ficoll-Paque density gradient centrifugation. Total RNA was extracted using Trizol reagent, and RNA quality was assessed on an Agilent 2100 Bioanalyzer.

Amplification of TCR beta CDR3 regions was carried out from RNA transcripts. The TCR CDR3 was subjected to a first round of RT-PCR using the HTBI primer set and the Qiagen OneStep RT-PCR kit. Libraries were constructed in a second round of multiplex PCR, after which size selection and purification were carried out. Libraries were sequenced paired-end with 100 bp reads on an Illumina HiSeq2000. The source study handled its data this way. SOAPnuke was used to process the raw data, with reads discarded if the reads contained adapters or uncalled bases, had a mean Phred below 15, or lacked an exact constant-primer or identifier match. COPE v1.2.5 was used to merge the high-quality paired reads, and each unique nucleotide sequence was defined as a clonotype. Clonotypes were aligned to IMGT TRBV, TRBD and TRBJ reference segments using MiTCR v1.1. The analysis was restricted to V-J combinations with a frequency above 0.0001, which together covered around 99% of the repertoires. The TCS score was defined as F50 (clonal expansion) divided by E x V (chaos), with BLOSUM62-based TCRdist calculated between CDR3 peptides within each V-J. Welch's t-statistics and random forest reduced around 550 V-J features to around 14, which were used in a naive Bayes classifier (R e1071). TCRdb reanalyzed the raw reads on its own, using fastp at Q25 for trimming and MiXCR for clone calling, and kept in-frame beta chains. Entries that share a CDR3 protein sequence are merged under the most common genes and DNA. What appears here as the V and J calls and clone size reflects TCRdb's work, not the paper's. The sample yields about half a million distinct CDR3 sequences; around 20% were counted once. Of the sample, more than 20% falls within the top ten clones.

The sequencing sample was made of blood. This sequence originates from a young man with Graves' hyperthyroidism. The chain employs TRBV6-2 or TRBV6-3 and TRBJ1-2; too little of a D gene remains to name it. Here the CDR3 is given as CASTNGDYGYTF. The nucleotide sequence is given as TGTGCCAGCACCAACGGGGACTATGGCTACACCTTC.